Presented here are 10 T cell receptor beta chains from one specimen sequenced in a study of blood T cell repertoires in COVID-19. Only in-frame clones appear in the TCRdb table, and some are missing; sequencing was by immunoSEQ multiplex PCR. Of tens of thousands of clones listed, roughly 71% are singletons. Sequencing was performed on peripheral blood. Source of these receptors: a human donor in a cohort sampled during active COVID-19.

The gene calls are TRBV18 and TRBJ1-5; D is unclear. The germline V gene encodes CDR1 KGHSH and CDR2 LQKENI. V was clipped by 3 bases and J by 7 bases, with 10 bases between them. The CDR3 covers 13 residues. The CDR3 spells CASSPLERQPQHF. The CDR3 bases are TGTGCCAGCTCACCGTTGGAGCGGCAGCCCCAGCATTTT.

J is TRBJ2-7 and V is TRBV11-3, with 7 bases aligning to TRBD1. Germline CDR1 and CDR2: SGHNT and YENEEA. The V segment lost 1 base and the J segment 6 bases; nucleotides outside the gene matches: 3. The CDR3 runs 13 residues. CDR3 loop: CASSLVAGGEQYF. The CDR3 DNA reads as TGTGCCAGCAGCTTAGTTGCAGGGGGCGAGCAGTACTTC.

The chain couples TRBV19 to TRBJ1-5; 8 nucleotides match TRBD1. This CDR3 has 13 amino acids. Trimming cost V 5 bases and J 7 bases; bases outside gene matches: 4. The germline CDR1 and CDR2 sequences are LNHDA and SQIVND (reference sequence). CDR3 sequence reads: CASSGNRGQPQHF. CDR3 DNA: TGTGCCAGTAGTGGGAACAGGGGGCAGCCCCAGCATTTT.

This chain links TRBV27 with TRBJ2-5; TRBD2 might be the D (6 bases). Between the trimmed V and J ends, which lost 7 bases and 4 bases, there was a span of 13 bases. The CDR3 loop spans 13 amino acids. Germline V gene sequence: CDR1 MNHEY, CDR2 SMNVEV (reference sequence). CDR3 in amino acids: CASTPRRGETQYF. DNA of the CDR3: TGTGCCAGCACCCCCCGGAGGGGAGAGACCCAGTACTTC.

This chain uses TRBV6-5 with TRBJ1-5; D unresolved. Germline-derived CDR1 and CDR2 are MNHEY and SVGAGI. The CDR3 length is 11 residues. The ends were cut back, 4 bases at V and 9 bases at J, with 7 bases in the middle. CDR3 loop: CASSWSGPQHF. In nucleotides, the CDR3 is TGTGCCAGCAGTTGGAGTGGGCCCCAGCATTTT.

The V gene is TRBV5-1, the J gene TRBJ2-7, with 11 bases fitting TRBD2. The germline CDR1 and CDR2 sequences are SGHRS and YFSETQ. Trimming cost V 4 bases and J 4 bases; bases outside gene matches: 4. The CDR3 contains 14 residues. Written as DNA, the CDR3 is TGCGCCAGCAGCCCCGGGACTAGCGGATACGAGCAGTACTTC. This codes for CASSPGTSGYEQYF. Full variable domain (rest looked up from reference TRBV5-1 and TRBJ2-7): KAGVTQTPRYLIKTRGQQVTLSCSPISGHRSVSWYQQTPGQGLQFLFEYFSETQRNKGNFPGRFSGRQFSNSRSEMNVSTLELGDSALYLCASSPGTSGYEQYFGPGTRLTVT.

This clone was detected a few times. V is TRBV28 and J is TRBJ1-3, with D unresolved. The germline V gene has CDR1 MDHEN and CDR2 SYDVKM. Between the trimmed V and J ends, which lost 6 bases and 9 bases, there was a span of 9 bases. This CDR3 comprises 11 residues. The CDR3: CASSTSATIYF. CDR3 in DNA: TGTGCCAGCAGCACTAGCGCCACCATATATTTT.

The chain recombines TRBV10-3 with TRBJ2-2; a possible D gene is TRBD1 (5 bases). The CDR3 is 15 residues long. The V and J ends lost 4 bases and 6 bases respectively, with 15 bases between them. Germline CDR1 is ENHRY and CDR2 is SYGVKD. CDR3 residues: CAISGTRAGAGELFF. The CDR3 nucleotides are TGTGCCATCAGTGGGACCAGGGCTGGGGCCGGGGAGCTGTTTTTT.

The gene calls are TRBV7-9 and TRBJ1-4; weak D call: TRBD1 (6 bases). With 0 bases removed from V and 2 bases from J, the gap between germline ends came to 10 bases. Germline V lookup: CDR1 SEHNR, CDR2 FQNEAQ (reference sequence). This CDR3 has 16 residues. The CDR3 loop is CASSLALGQTNEKLFF. The CDR3, as DNA: TGTGCCAGCAGCTTAGCCCTAGGACAGACTAATGAAAAACTGTTTTTT.

This clone has a single count. The rearrangement uses TRBV9 and TRBJ1-5; 8 nucleotides agree with TRBD1. The trim removed 2 bases at V and 7 bases at J, leaving 5 bases unmatched. The CDR3 length is 14 residues. CDR1 is SGDLS and CDR2 is YYNGEE in the germline V gene. The CDR3 reads CASSVTGAGQPQHF. CDR3 nucleotides: TGTGCCAGCAGCGTGACAGGGGCAGGGCAGCCCCAGCATTTT.